One and the same sample provided the 22 T cell receptor beta chains below, sequenced in a study of blood T cells in healthy people across ages. It was with a sample-barcoded 5' primer and a J-beta primer mix that a second PCR of about 7 to 12 cycles was run. TCRdb redid the calling of the 5' RACE reads with MiXCR, one entry per CDR3 protein. This table has nearly 800,000 distinct CDR3 sequences, around three fifths appearing once. What was sequenced was blood. All receptors come from a man aged 35 to 55 in good health.

This clonotype has a handful of counts. The chain recombines TRBV5-6 with TRBJ2-4; 11 positions match TRBD1. CDR3 length: 17 residues. Germline V lookup: CDR1 SGHDT, CDR2 YYEEEE. V trimming: 4 bases; J trimming: 1 base; junction bases outside the gene matches: 7. The CDR3 DNA is TGTGCCAGCAGCCGGATAGGGACAGGGGGGGCCAAAAACATTCAGTACTTC. Protein: CASSRIGTGGAKNIQYF.

On this clonotype: The germline gene is not matched at one end of the junction; a read error may be the cause. This chain joins TRBV4-3 and TRBJ2-1; D may be TRBD1 or TRBD2 (5 bases each). Germline lookup yields CDR1 LGHNA and CDR2 YSLEER. There are 17 residues in the CDR3. The CDR3 DNA sequence: TGCGCCTGCAGCCAGGGCGCTAGTGGGGGTGGAAACAATGAGCAGTTCTTC. Its protein is CACSQGASGGGNNEQFF.

J is TRBJ1-3 and V is TRBV29-1; 10 bases align to TRBD1. Trimming took 4 bases from V and 4 from J; bases not matched to a gene: 10. The CDR3 loop spans 16 amino acids. Per the germline V gene, CDR1 is SQVTM and CDR2 is ANQGSEA. This CDR3 is CSVASTGTGVGNTIYF. In DNA form, the CDR3 reads TGCAGCGTTGCGTCAACCGGGACAGGGGTCGGAAACACCATATATTTT.

This sequence joins TRBV4-2 and TRBJ2-2; 9 positions agree with TRBD2. Germline-derived CDR1 and CDR2 are LGHNA and YNFKEQ. V shed 3 bases, J shed 5 bases, and the junction held 7 bases outside the gene matches. This CDR3 is 16 amino acids long. Here the CDR3 DNA reads TGTGCCAGCAGCCAGACACTAGCGGGCGGAACCGGGGAGCTGTTTTTT. This sequence encodes CASSQTLAGGTGELFF.

V gene TRBV4-3 combines with J gene TRBJ2-7; D is undetermined. Near its end, the DNA agrees better with TRBJ2-5, so the J call may be wrong. The CDR3 spans 15 residues. Germline CDR1 LGHNA, CDR2 YSLEER. The CDR3 bases are TGCGCCAGCAGCCAAGGGCGGCACACGGGAGAGACCCAGTACTTC. Amino acids: CASSQGRHTGETQYF.

The chain recombines TRBV28 with TRBJ2-2; a weak D match, TRBD2 (6 bases). The CDR3 totals 13 residues. The V end was cut by 8 bases, the J end by 3 bases, with 10 bases between. The germline CDR1 and CDR2 sequences are MDHEN and SYDVKM. CDR3 coding DNA: TGTGCCAGCTTGGAGGGGCACACCGGGGAGCTGTTTTTT. This encodes CASLEGHTGELFF.

V usage is TRBV4-1 and J usage is TRBJ2-7; TRBD1 agrees at 11 bases. The CDR3 sequence is 16 residues long. Germline values: CDR1 MGHRA, CDR2 YSYEKL. The V and J ends lost 1 base and 5 bases, in that order; junction bases with no gene match: 7. CDR3 protein: CASSQVYRTGGNEQYF. The CDR3 coding sequence is TGCGCCAGCAGCCAAGTTTATAGGACAGGGGGCAACGAGCAGTACTTC.

The rearrangement uses TRBV10-3 and TRBJ2-6, with 7 positions matching TRBD1. This CDR3 has 19 amino acids. Losses at the gene ends were 2 bases for V and 0 bases for J; bases not matched to a gene: 10. Germline-derived CDR1 and CDR2 are ENHRY and SYGVKD. The CDR3 spells CAISETGTALRSGANVLTF. In nucleotides, the CDR3 is TGTGCCATCAGTGAGACCGGGACAGCACTTCGCTCTGGGGCCAACGTCCTGACTTTC.

The gene calls are TRBV7-2 and TRBJ2-3; possibly TRBD2 for D (7 bases). V was shortened by 5 bases and J by 2 bases, with 17 bases between the two germline ends. The V gene's germline CDR1 is SGHTA and CDR2 FQGNSA. The CDR3 totals 16 residues. CDR3 loop: CASSPRGGGHTDTQYF. CDR3 DNA: TGTGCCAGCAGCCCCCGAGGGGGGGGGCACACAGATACGCAGTATTTT.

To note about this clonotype: Compared with germline, one end of the junction differs, possibly owing to a read error. The chain has TRBV10-3 and TRBJ2-7; 10 bases agree with TRBD1. The CDR3 sequence is 15 residues long. Germline values: CDR1 ENHRY, CDR2 SYGVKD. CDR3 residues: CAISQRDRGPYERYF. The DNA for the CDR3 is TGTGCCATCAGCCAGAGGGACAGGGGCCCCTACGAGCGGTACTTC.

This clonotype was seen only a few times. The rearrangement links TRBV20-1 to TRBJ2-1; 9 nucleotides align to TRBD2. Per the germline V gene, CDR1 is DFQATT and CDR2 is SNEGSKA (reference sequence). The J segment lost 3 bases and the V segment lost 3 bases, leaving 9 bases of the junction unmatched. The CDR3 is 16 amino acids. CDR3 nucleotide sequence: TGCAGTGCTAGCCCCCCTCTAGCGGGAAACTACAATGAGCAGTTCTTC. Residues: CSASPPLAGNYNEQFF.

The rearrangement uses TRBV3-1 and TRBJ1-5, with unresolved D. Looked up from germline, CDR1 is LGHDT and CDR2 is YNNKEL (reference sequence). There are 14 residues in the CDR3. With 2 bases removed from V and 6 bases from J, the gap between germline ends came to 11 bases. The CDR3 loop is CASSQSSGFQPQHF. CDR3 nucleotides: TGTGCCAGCAGCCAAAGTAGTGGGTTTCAGCCCCAGCATTTT.

V is TRBV2 and J is TRBJ2-7, with 8 bases matching TRBD1. Germline CDR1 reads SNHLY; CDR2 reads FYNNEI. After removal of 6 bases from V and 3 bases from J, the junction contained 4 bases not matched to a gene. The CDR3 consists of 13 residues. This chain's CDR3 is CASRADRVYEQYF. The DNA of the CDR3 is TGTGCCAGCAGAGCGGACAGGGTCTACGAGCAGTACTTC.

The chain links TRBV10-3 to TRBJ1-5, with D maybe TRBD1 (6 bases). CDR3 length: 12 amino acids. The germline CDR1 and CDR2 sequences are ENHRY and SYGVKD. Trimming removed 8 bases from V and 5 bases from J, with 10 bases in between. The CDR3 protein is CAIRGGDQPQHF. CDR3 bases: TGTGCCATCCGCGGGGGCGATCAGCCCCAGCATTTT.

This clonotype was picked up one time. The chain uses TRBV2 and TRBJ1-2; D possibly corresponds to TRBD1 (6 bases). This CDR3 region has 12 residues. The V gene lost 8 bases and the J gene lost 3 bases, with 10 bases spanning the gap. In germline, CDR1 is SNHLY, CDR2 FYNNEI. The CDR3 region is CASGGGDYGYTF. In DNA form, the CDR3 reads TGTGCCAGCGGGGGGGGCGACTATGGCTACACCTTC.

A few counts support this clonotype. This chain joins TRBV7-3 and TRBJ2-1; 10 nucleotides match TRBD2. The V gene's germline CDR1 is SGHTA and CDR2 FQGTGA. Trimming took 2 bases from V and 0 from J; bases not matched to a gene: 16. The CDR3 runs to 21 residues. CDR3 nucleotides: TGTGCCAGCAGCTTATTGAGTGGCTGGCAGCGGGAGGGGAGCTCCTACAATGAGCAGTTCTTC. It is translated as CASSLLSGWQREGSSYNEQFF.

Comments on this clonotype: One base away lies a much larger clone, so this may be a sequencing read error. The V call is TRBV25-1, the J call TRBJ2-1, with TRBD2 as a possible D gene (6 bases). The germline CDR1 and CDR2 sequences are MGHDK and SYGVNS. CDR3 size: 14 residues. In nucleotides, the CDR3 is TGTACCAGCAGTGAATATCGGGAGCCTTGGGAGCAGTTCTTC. Its protein is CTSSEYREPWEQFF.

The chain couples TRBV28 to TRBJ1-2; 8 bases agree with TRBD1. The CDR3 sequence is 13 residues long. Germline CDR1 is MDHEN and CDR2 is SYDVKM. With V trimmed by 6 bases and J by 7 bases, 7 bases remained unmatched. The CDR3 spells CASSPRTGFGYTF. CDR3 coding DNA: TGTGCCAGCAGCCCAAGGACAGGGTTTGGCTACACCTTC.

This rearrangement joins TRBV12-3 or TRBV12-4 to TRBJ2-7; 8 bases match TRBD1. The J call may be faulty, since TRBJ2-5 better matches the DNA end. This CDR3 comprises 13 residues. As DNA, the CDR3 is TGTGCCAGCAGACGGACAGGGTTTGGGACCCAGTACTTC. Translating it yields CASRRTGFGTQYF.

The sample holds a few counts of this clonotype. The gene calls are TRBV7-3 and TRBJ2-3; 9 bases align to TRBD2. V shed 4 bases and J 14 bases; nucleotides not matched to a gene: 10. This CDR3 comprises 13 residues. Looked up from germline, CDR1 is SGHTA and CDR2 is FQGTGA. The CDR3 loop is CASSSSLAGSAYF. The DNA of the CDR3 is TGTGCCAGCAGCTCAAGTCTAGCGGGATCAGCGTATTTT.

The chain carries TRBV20-1 and TRBJ2-1, with D unclear. CDR3 size: 11 residues. With 3 bases removed from V and 9 bases from J, the gap between germline ends came to 9 bases. The V gene's germline CDR1 is DFQATT and CDR2 SNEGSKA (reference sequence). The CDR3 is CSASWAAEQFF. Written as DNA, the CDR3 is TGCAGTGCTAGTTGGGCAGCTGAGCAGTTCTTC.

This chain links TRBV11-3 with TRBJ2-4; no reliable D call. TRBJ2-7 matches the DNA end more closely, so the J call is doubtful. The germline V gene encodes CDR1 SGHNT and CDR2 YENEEA. There are 12 residues in the CDR3. The CDR3, as DNA: TGTGCCAGCAGCTTAGATACGCACGAGCAGTACTTC. This gives the protein CASSLDTHEQYF.